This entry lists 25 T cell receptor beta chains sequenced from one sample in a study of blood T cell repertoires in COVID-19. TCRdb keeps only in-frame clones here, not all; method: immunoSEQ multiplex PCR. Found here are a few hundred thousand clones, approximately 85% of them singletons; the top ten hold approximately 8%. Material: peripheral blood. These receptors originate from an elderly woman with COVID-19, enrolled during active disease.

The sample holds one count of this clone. CDR3 amino acids: CASSPTDFLNEQYF. CDR3 DNA: TGTGCCAGCTCACCAACGGACTTTCTAAACGAGCAGTACTTC. The chain carries TRBV18 and TRBJ2-7, with TRBD2 as a possible D gene (5 bases). Germline V gene data show CDR1 as KGHSH and CDR2 as LQKENI. This CDR3 is 14 amino acids long. The V gene lost 2 bases and the J gene lost 5 bases, with 13 bases spanning the gap.

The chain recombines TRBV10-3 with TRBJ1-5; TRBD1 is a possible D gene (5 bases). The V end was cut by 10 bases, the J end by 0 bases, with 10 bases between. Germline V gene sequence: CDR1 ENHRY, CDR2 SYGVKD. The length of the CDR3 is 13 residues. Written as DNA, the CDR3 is TGTGCCACCCAGGGAAATAGCAATCAGCCCCAGCATTTT. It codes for CATQGNSNQPQHF.

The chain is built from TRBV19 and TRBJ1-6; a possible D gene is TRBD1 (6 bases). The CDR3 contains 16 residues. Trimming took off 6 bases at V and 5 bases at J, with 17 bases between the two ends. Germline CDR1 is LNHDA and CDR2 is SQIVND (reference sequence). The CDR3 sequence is CASSQLTGMNNSPLHF. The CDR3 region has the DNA TGTGCCAGTAGCCAGCTCACAGGGATGAATAATTCACCCCTCCACTTT.

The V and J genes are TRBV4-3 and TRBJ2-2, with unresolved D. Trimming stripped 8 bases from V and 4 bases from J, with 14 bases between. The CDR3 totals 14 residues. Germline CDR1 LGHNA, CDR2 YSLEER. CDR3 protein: CASGSFRGTGELFF. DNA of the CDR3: TGCGCCAGCGGTAGTTTTAGAGGCACCGGGGAGCTGTTTTTT.

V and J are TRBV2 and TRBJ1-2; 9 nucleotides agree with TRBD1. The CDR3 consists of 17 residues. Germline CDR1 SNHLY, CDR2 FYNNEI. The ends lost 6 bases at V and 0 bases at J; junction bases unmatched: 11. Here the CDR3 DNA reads TGTGCCAGCAGGGGACAGGGTCGGAGGGTAGCTAACTATGGCTACACCTTC. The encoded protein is CASRGQGRRVANYGYTF.

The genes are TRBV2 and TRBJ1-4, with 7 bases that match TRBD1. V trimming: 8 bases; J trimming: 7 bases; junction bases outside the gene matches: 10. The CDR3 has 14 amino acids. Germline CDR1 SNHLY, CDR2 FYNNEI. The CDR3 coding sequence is TGTGCCAGCTCTCGCGACAGGGATAGTGAAAAACTGTTTTTT. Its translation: CASSRDRDSEKLFF.

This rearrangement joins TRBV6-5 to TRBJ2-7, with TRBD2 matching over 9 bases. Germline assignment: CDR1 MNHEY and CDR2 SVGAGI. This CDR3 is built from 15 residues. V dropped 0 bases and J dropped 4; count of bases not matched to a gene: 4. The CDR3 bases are TGTGCCAGCAGTTACTCGGGTAGCGGGAGTTACGAGCAGTACTTC. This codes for CASSYSGSGSYEQYF.

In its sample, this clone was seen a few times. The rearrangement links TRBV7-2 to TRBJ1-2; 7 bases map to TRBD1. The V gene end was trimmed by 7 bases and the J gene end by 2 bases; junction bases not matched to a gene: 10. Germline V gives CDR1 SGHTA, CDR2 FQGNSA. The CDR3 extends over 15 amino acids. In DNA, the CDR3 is TGTGCCAGCACCCCCGGGGGACAGAGGAACTATGGCTACACCTTC. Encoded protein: CASTPGGQRNYGYTF.

The CDR3 loop reads CASSDTRLASETQYF. The DNA for the CDR3 is TGTGCCAGCAGTGATACTAGGCTAGCCAGTGAGACCCAGTACTTC. This chain uses TRBV25-1 with TRBJ2-5; D might be TRBD2 (5 bases). Trimming left V 3 bases short and J 5 bases short, with 16 bases between. CDR1 is MGHDK, CDR2 SYGVNS, per germline. This CDR3 spans 15 amino acids.

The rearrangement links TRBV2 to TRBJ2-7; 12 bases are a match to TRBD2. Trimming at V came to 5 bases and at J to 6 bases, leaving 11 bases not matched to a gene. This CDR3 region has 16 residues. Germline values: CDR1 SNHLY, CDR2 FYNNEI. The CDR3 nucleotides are TGTGCCAGCAGTCCTAGCGGGAGGGGAGGCTCCCGCGAGCAGTACTTC. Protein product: CASSPSGRGGSREQYF.

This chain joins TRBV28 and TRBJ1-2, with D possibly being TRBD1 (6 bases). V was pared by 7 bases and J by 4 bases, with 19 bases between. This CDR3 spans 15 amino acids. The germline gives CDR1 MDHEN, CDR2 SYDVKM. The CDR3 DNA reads TGTGCCAGCAACACCCACGGTGGGGGCTCCTATGGCTACACCTTC. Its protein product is CASNTHGGGSYGYTF.

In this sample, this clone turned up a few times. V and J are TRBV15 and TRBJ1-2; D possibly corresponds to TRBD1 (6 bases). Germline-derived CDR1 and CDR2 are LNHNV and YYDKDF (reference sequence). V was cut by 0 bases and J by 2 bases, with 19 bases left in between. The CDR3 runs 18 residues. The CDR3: CATSRDRMGIQGNYGYTF. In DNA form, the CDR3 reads TGTGCCACCAGCAGAGATCGGATGGGGATTCAGGGGAACTATGGCTACACCTTC.

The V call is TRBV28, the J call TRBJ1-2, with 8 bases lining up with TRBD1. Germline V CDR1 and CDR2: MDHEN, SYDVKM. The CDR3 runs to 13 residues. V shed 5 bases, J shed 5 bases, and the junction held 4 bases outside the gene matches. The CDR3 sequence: CASSRTGPYGYTF. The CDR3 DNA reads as TGTGCCAGCAGTCGGACAGGGCCTTATGGCTACACCTTC.

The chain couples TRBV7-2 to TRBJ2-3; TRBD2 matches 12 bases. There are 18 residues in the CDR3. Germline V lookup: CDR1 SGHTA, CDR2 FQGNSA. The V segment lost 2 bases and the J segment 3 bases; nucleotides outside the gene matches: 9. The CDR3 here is CASSLNPSGRARTDTQYF. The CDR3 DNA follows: TGTGCCAGCAGCTTAAACCCTAGCGGGAGGGCCCGAACAGATACGCAGTATTTT.

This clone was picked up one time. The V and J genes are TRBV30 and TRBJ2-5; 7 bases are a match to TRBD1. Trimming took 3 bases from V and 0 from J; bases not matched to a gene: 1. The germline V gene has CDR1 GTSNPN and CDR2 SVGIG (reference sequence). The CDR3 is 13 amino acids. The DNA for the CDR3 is TGTGCCTGGAGCAGGGGGAACCAAGAGACCCAGTACTTC. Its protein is CAWSRGNQETQYF.

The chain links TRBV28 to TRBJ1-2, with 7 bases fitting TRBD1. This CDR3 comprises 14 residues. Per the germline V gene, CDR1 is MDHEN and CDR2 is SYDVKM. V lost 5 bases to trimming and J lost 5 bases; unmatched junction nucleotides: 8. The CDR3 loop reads CASSLGQVMYGYTF. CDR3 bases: TGTGCCAGCAGTCTCGGACAGGTCATGTATGGCTACACCTTC.

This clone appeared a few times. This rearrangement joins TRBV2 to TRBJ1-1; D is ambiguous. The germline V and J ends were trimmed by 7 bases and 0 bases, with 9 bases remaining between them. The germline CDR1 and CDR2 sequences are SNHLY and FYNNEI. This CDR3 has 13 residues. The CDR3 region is CASKNNMNTEAFF. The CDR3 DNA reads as TGTGCCAGCAAAAACAATATGAACACTGAAGCTTTCTTT.

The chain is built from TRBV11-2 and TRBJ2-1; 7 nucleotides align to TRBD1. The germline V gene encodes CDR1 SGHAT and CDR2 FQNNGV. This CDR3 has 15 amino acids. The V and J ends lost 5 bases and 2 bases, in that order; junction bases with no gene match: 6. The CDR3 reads CASSPHRGPYNEQFF. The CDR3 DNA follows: TGTGCCAGCAGCCCCCACAGGGGACCCTACAATGAGCAGTTCTTC. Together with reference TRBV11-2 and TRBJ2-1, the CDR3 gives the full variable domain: EAGVAQSPRYKIIEKRQSVAFWCNPISGHATLYWYQQILGQGPKLLIQFQNNGVVDDSQLPKDRFSAERLKGVDSTLKIQPAKLEDSAVYLCASSPHRGPYNEQFFGPGTRLTVL.

CDR3 nucleotide sequence: TGTGCCAGCTCCCCCGCAGGGACTATCTACAATGAGCAGTTCTTC. It codes for CASSPAGTIYNEQFF. The chain links TRBV18 to TRBJ2-1; the match to TRBD2 covers 7 bases. V lost 6 bases, J lost 3 bases, and 8 bases stayed unmatched. Germline lookup yields CDR1 KGHSH and CDR2 LQKENI. The CDR3 has 15 residues.

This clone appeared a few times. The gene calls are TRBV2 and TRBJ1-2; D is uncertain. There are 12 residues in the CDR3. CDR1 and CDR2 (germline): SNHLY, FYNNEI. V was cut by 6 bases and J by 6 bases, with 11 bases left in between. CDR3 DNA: TGTGCCAGCAGGGAAATTGAGGATGGCTACACCTTC. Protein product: CASREIEDGYTF.

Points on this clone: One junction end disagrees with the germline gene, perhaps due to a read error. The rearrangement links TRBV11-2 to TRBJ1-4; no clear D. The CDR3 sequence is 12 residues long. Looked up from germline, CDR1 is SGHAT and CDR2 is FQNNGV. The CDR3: CASGPFTGISVF. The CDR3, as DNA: TGTGCCAGCGGCCCCTTTACGGGGATTTCTGTTTTT.

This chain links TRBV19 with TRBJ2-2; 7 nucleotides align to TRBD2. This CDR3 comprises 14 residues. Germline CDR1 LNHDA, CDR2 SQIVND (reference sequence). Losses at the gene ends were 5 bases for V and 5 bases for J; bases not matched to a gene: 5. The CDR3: CASSFGGWTGELFF. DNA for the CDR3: TGTGCCAGTAGTTTCGGGGGGTGGACCGGGGAGCTGTTTTTT.

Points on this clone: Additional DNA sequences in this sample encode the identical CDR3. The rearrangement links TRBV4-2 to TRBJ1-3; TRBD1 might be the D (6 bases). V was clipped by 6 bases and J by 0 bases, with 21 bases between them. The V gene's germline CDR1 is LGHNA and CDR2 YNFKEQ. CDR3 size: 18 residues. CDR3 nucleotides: TGTGCCAGCAGTCAATTTTTTCGGGGGGCGATCTCTGGAAACACCATATATTTT. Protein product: CASSQFFRGAISGNTIYF.

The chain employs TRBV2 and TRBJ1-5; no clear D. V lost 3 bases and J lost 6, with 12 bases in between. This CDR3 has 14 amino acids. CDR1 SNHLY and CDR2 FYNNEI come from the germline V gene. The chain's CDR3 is CASSDAIEVQPQHF. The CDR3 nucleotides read TGTGCCAGCAGTGACGCAATTGAGGTTCAGCCCCAGCATTTT.

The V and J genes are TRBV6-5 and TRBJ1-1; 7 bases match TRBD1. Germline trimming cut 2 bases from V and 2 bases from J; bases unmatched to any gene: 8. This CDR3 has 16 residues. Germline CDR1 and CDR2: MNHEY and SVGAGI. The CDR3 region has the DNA TGTGCCAGCAGTTACCTAGCCTGGACAGGAAACACTGAAGCTTTCTTT. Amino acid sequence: CASSYLAWTGNTEAFF.